The 23 T cell receptor beta chains listed next were all sequenced from one sample in a study of early T cells in non-severe SARS-CoV-2 infection. TCRdb analysed the 5' RACE reads with MiXCR anew, one entry per CDR3 protein. Here the sample spans tens of thousands of distinct CDR3 sequences, approximately 17% being singletons. The sequences come from whole blood, collected at baseline. The origin of the receptors is an adult who was a healthcare worker with PCR-confirmed SARS-CoV-2 infection or an uninfected control (not recorded which).

This clonotype has just a few counts. The chain links TRBV7-2 to TRBJ2-3; D is undetermined. The CDR3 runs 16 residues. Germline CDR1 and CDR2: SGHTA and FQGNSA. The V gene lost 8 bases and the J gene lost 1 base, with 19 bases spanning the gap. CDR3 coding DNA: TGTGCCAGCGGGAACATCCCGGTCCGGGGCACAGATACGCAGTATTTT. Translating it yields CASGNIPVRGTDTQYF. The variable domain in full, with the rest retrieved from reference TRBV7-2 and TRBJ2-3, is GAGVSQSPSNKVTEKGKDVELRCDPISGHTALYWYRQSLGQGLEFLIYFQGNSAPDKSGLPSDRFSAERTGGSVSTLTIQRTQQEDSAVYLCASGNIPVRGTDTQYFGPGTRLTVL.

This clonotype has only a few counts. V usage is TRBV12-3 or TRBV12-4 and J usage is TRBJ1-5; 7 nucleotides align to TRBD1. V dropped 4 bases and J dropped 3; count of bases not matched to a gene: 3. The CDR3 covers 14 residues. Here the CDR3 DNA reads TGTGCCAGCAGTTGGGGACAGCCCAATCAGCCCCAGCATTTT. It translates to CASSWGQPNQPQHF.

This clonotype was seen many times. The chain links TRBV12-3 or TRBV12-4 to TRBJ2-1, with D uncertain. V lost 1 base to trimming and J lost 7 bases, with 11 bases between them. This CDR3 is 14 amino acids long. The CDR3 reads CASSLVVTENEQFF. As DNA, the CDR3 is TGTGCCAGCAGTTTAGTGGTGACCGAGAATGAGCAGTTCTTC.

At least ten counts were recorded for this clonotype. V and J are TRBV6-6 and TRBJ1-1; D perhaps matches TRBD1 (5 bases). With 2 bases removed from V and 1 base from J, the gap between germline ends came to 17 bases. From germline, CDR1 is MNHNY and CDR2 SVGAGI (reference sequence). This CDR3 spans 17 amino acids. The CDR3 DNA reads as TGTGCCAGCAGTTACATCTTGGCAGGGAGGAGGAACACTGAAGCTTTCTTT. Protein: CASSYILAGRRNTEAFF.

V and J are TRBV18 and TRBJ1-2, with D uncertain. Germline V lookup: CDR1 KGHSH, CDR2 LQKENI. V was trimmed by 5 bases and J by 3 bases, leaving 13 bases between them. The CDR3 contains 14 residues. The CDR3 sequence: CASSTTWGDYGYTF. The CDR3, as DNA: TGTGCCAGCTCAACCACGTGGGGAGACTATGGCTACACCTTC.

The V gene is TRBV28, the J gene TRBJ1-5; D gene uncertain. The length of the CDR3 is 12 residues. Germline assignment: CDR1 MDHEN and CDR2 SYDVKM. Trimming shortened V by 8 bases and J by 3 bases, and 8 bases separated the two germline ends. CDR3 loop: CASVGNNQPQHF. In nucleotides, the CDR3 is TGTGCCAGCGTGGGAAACAATCAGCCCCAGCATTTT. The whole variable domain, filled in from reference TRBV28 and TRBJ1-5, reads DVKVTQSSRYLVKRTGEKVFLECVQDMDHENMFWYRQDPGLGLRLIYFSYDVKMKEKGDIPEGYSVSREKKERFSLILESASTNQTSMYLCASVGNNQPQHFGDGTRLSIL.

This clonotype was picked up a small number of times. The rearrangement joins TRBV27 to TRBJ2-1; 8 bases align to TRBD1. The CDR3 totals 14 residues. V lost 0 bases, J lost 8 bases, and 3 bases stayed unmatched. The germline V gene has CDR1 MNHEY and CDR2 SMNVEV (reference sequence). Here the CDR3 reads CASSLSSGGDEQFF. In DNA form, the CDR3 reads TGTGCCAGCAGTTTATCGTCAGGGGGCGATGAGCAGTTCTTC.

This clonotype came up a few times. The chain links TRBV19 to TRBJ2-5, with TRBD2 matching 7 bases. V trimming: 3 bases; J trimming: 2 bases; junction bases outside the gene matches: 6. The CDR3 loop spans 15 amino acids. Looked up from germline, CDR1 is LNHDA and CDR2 is SQIVND (reference sequence). CDR3 nucleotide sequence: TGTGCCAGTAGTATGGCGGGAGTAAGGCAAGAGACCCAGTACTTC. It specifies CASSMAGVRQETQYF.

The chain uses TRBV7-9 and TRBJ1-4; D unclear. Trimming took off 5 bases at V and 8 bases at J, with 12 bases between the two ends. The CDR3 is made up of 13 amino acids. The germline CDR1 and CDR2 sequences are SEHNR and FQNEAQ (reference sequence). CDR3 in DNA: TGTGCCAGCAGCCCCCCCGGTGGAGAAAAACTGTTTTTT. Translated: CASSPPGGEKLFF.

This clonotype has only a few counts. The chain links TRBV12-3 or TRBV12-4 to TRBJ1-6; D unclear. The CDR3 is 12 residues long. Trimming removed 7 bases at V and 8 bases at J, with 9 bases between. The chain's CDR3 is CASTYGDSPLHF. The CDR3 DNA reads TGTGCCAGCACCTATGGGGATTCACCCCTCCACTTT.

This clonotype was observed a handful of times. The chain joins TRBV19 to TRBJ2-7; D not certain. CDR1 is LNHDA, CDR2 SQIVND, per germline (reference sequence). The CDR3 has 13 amino acids. The ends were cut back, 7 bases at V and 5 bases at J, with 15 bases in the middle. In DNA, the CDR3 is TGTGCCAGTAATGCCGCCCCTGGCGACGAGCAGTACTTC. Its translation is CASNAAPGDEQYF.

The gene calls are TRBV3-1 and TRBJ1-3, with 8 bases identical to TRBD1. The CDR3 has 14 residues. Germline loops: CDR1 LGHDT, CDR2 YNNKEL (reference sequence). J lost 9 bases, V lost 1 base, and 5 bases had no gene match. The CDR3 is CASSQVGQGRTIYF. CDR3 coding DNA: TGTGCCAGCAGCCAAGTCGGACAGGGACGCACCATATATTTT.

The V call is TRBV28, the J call TRBJ1-5; D unclear. This CDR3 comprises 9 residues. Trimming took 8 bases from V and 6 from J, leaving 2 bases between them. CDR1 MDHEN and CDR2 SYDVKM come from the germline V gene. The CDR3 spells CASGQPQHF. Here the CDR3 DNA reads TGTGCCAGCGGTCAGCCCCAGCATTTT.

In its sample, this clonotype was seen a few times. This chain links TRBV28 with TRBJ2-1; TRBD1 agrees at 8 bases. Germline CDR1 MDHEN, CDR2 SYDVKM. V shed 4 bases and J 6 bases; nucleotides not matched to a gene: 8. The CDR3 extends over 15 amino acids. CDR3: CASSSPAGGPNEQFF. CDR3 DNA: TGTGCCAGCAGTTCCCCCGCAGGGGGCCCCAATGAGCAGTTCTTC.

The chain employs TRBV14 and TRBJ1-1; D is unresolved. Deletions cut 0 bases from V and 4 bases from J, with 12 bases between. The length of the CDR3 is 15 residues. Germline V gene sequence: CDR1 SGHDN, CDR2 FVKESK. The CDR3 loop is CASSQDAVRSTEAFF. CDR3 in DNA: TGTGCCAGCAGCCAAGACGCAGTCCGAAGCACTGAAGCTTTCTTT.

The CDR3 protein is CASSSGRPIDTQYF. The CDR3 DNA follows: TGTGCCAGCAGTAGCGGGAGGCCCATTGATACGCAGTATTTT. V and J are TRBV6-6 and TRBJ2-3; TRBD2 agrees at 9 bases. Germline CDR1 is MNHNY and CDR2 is SVGAGI (reference sequence). The CDR3 runs 14 residues. Trimming removed 5 bases from V and 6 bases from J; junction bases left unmatched: 6.

This clonotype appeared many times. The chain joins TRBV20-1 to TRBJ2-2; no definite D call. Trimming shortened V by 4 bases and J by 3 bases, and 18 bases separated the two germline ends. Looked up from germline, CDR1 is DFQATT and CDR2 is SNEGSKA (reference sequence). The CDR3 is 16 residues long. CDR3 in amino acids: CSANPIHRGHTGELFF. The CDR3 DNA is TGCAGTGCTAACCCAATACACCGAGGACACACCGGGGAGCTGTTTTTT.

This clonotype was found a few times. V is TRBV28 and J is TRBJ1-5; D possibly corresponds to TRBD1 (5 bases). Germline assignment: CDR1 MDHEN and CDR2 SYDVKM. V gave up 3 bases and J gave up 5 bases, with 8 bases separating them. The CDR3 is made up of 13 amino acids. The CDR3 protein is CASSFAGYQPQHF. The CDR3 nucleotides read TGTGCCAGCAGTTTCGCAGGGTATCAGCCCCAGCATTTT.

This clonotype was observed a few times. CDR3 loop: CASSLVRLAVYNEQFF. The CDR3 DNA is TGTGCCAGCAGCTTAGTCCGACTAGCGGTATACAATGAGCAGTTCTTC. The J gene is TRBJ2-1, the V gene TRBV7-2; 9 bases align to TRBD2. The CDR3 loop spans 16 amino acids. Germline CDR1 is SGHTA and CDR2 is FQGNSA. V trimming: 1 base; J trimming: 4 bases; junction bases outside the gene matches: 5.

This clonotype was picked up a small number of times. This rearrangement joins TRBV6-2 or TRBV6-3 to TRBJ1-1; no firm D call. Germline CDR1 is MNHEY and CDR2 is SVGEGT. This CDR3 contains 14 residues. V shed 1 base and J shed 1 base, with 7 bases lying between them. In DNA, the CDR3 is TGTGCCAGCAGTTACTTTCCGGAGAACACTGAAGCTTTCTTT. This sequence encodes CASSYFPENTEAFF.

The table lists this clonotype with a few counts. The V gene is TRBV20-1, the J gene TRBJ2-1, with 12 bases matching TRBD2. Germline trimming cut 2 bases from V and 4 bases from J; bases unmatched to any gene: 6. Germline assignment: CDR1 DFQATT and CDR2 SNEGSKA (reference sequence). The CDR3 has 16 amino acids. CDR3 nucleotides: TGCAGTGCTAGATCCGGACTAGCGGGAAGTTACAATGAGCAGTTCTTC. Its protein product is CSARSGLAGSYNEQFF.

V usage is TRBV2 and J usage is TRBJ2-3; 8 bases align to TRBD2. CDR3 length: 14 amino acids. Germline lookup yields CDR1 SNHLY and CDR2 FYNNEI. V was pared by 5 bases and J by 5 bases, with 6 bases of the junction left unmatched. The chain's CDR3 is CASSSEAGVDTQYF. The CDR3 bases are TGTGCCAGCAGTTCGGAAGCGGGAGTAGATACGCAGTATTTT.

This clonotype was seen a few times. This chain connects TRBV24-1 to TRBJ2-3; no firm D call. The CDR3 is 15 amino acids. With 3 bases removed from V and 2 bases from J, the gap between germline ends came to 11 bases. The germline CDR1 and CDR2 sequences are KGHDR and SFDVKD. The CDR3 here is CATSDTTRPTDTQYF. The CDR3, as DNA: TGTGCCACCAGTGATACTACACGGCCCACAGATACGCAGTATTTT.